The 13 T cell receptor beta chains in this list originate from one sample, sequenced in a study of cytomegalovirus exposure and HLA in healthy donors (TCRdb year 2017). The protocol used for the library was the immunoSEQ multiplex PCR assay. The multiplex PCR relied on a mix of 60 forward primers for TCR Vbeta segments and 13 reverse primers for TCR Jbeta segments. Held by TCRdb, this immuneACCESS table contains in-frame sequences only and omits some clones. Under half of the omission traces to an unresolved V gene where checked; the cause of the rest is unknown. The sample table records 160,000 or so clones; approximately 74% of these occur just once. Approximately 2.5% of the sample is in the top ten clones. Material: PBMCs. The receptors shown here come from a woman in her 30s in good health and CMV-seronegative.

The chain is built from TRBV4-3 and TRBJ2-2; D not certain. There are 14 residues in the CDR3. Trimming took off 1 base at V and 3 bases at J, with 6 bases between the two ends. The germline V gene encodes CDR1 LGHNA and CDR2 YSLEER. CDR3 protein: CASSQGHYTGELFF. CDR3 nucleotides: TGCGCCAGCAGCCAAGGACATTACACCGGGGAGCTGTTTTTT.

The gene calls are TRBV30 and TRBJ1-1, with D possibly being TRBD1 (6 bases). Trimming took off 2 bases at V and 7 bases at J, with 23 bases between the two ends. The V gene's germline CDR1 is GTSNPN and CDR2 SVGIG (reference sequence). The CDR3 totals 16 residues. CDR3 region: CAWSKRWGRGLGEAFF. In DNA, the CDR3 is TGTGCCTGGAGTAAACGGTGGGGCAGGGGTTTGGGTGAAGCTTTCTTT.

This chain connects TRBV29-1 to TRBJ2-7, with TRBD1 identical over 7 bases. V trimming: 5 bases; J trimming: 7 bases; junction bases outside the gene matches: 14. This CDR3 has 14 residues. Germline V gene data show CDR1 as SQVTM and CDR2 as ANQGSEA. CDR3 region: CSVNRDSTTEEQYF. In nucleotides, the CDR3 is TGCAGCGTTAATCGGGACAGCACTACGGAGGAGCAGTACTTC.

This chain joins TRBV18 and TRBJ2-2, with a weak D call TRBD1 (5 bases). The CDR3 is 11 amino acids. V was pared by 6 bases and J by 6 bases, with 5 bases between. CDR1 is KGHSH and CDR2 is LQKENI in the germline V gene. The CDR3 sequence is CASSRAGELFF. In DNA, the CDR3 is TGTGCCAGCTCCAGGGCCGGGGAGCTGTTTTTT.

This clone was found a few times. CDR3 sequence: CASRDRLAGWNEQFF. In nucleotides, the CDR3 is TGTGCCAGCAGAGATAGACTAGCGGGCTGGAATGAGCAGTTCTTC. The rearrangement joins TRBV2 to TRBJ2-1, with 10 bases aligning to TRBD2. This CDR3 is 15 amino acids long. The germline V gene encodes CDR1 SNHLY and CDR2 FYNNEI. Unmatched junction bases numbered 9, after V lost 6 bases and J lost 7 bases. The full variable domain, with the rest looked up from reference TRBV2 and TRBJ2-1, is EPEVTQTPSHQVTQMGQEVILRCVPISNHLYFYWYRQILGQKVEFLVSFYNNEISEKSEIFDDQFSVERPDGSNFTLKIRSTKLEDSAMYFCASRDRLAGWNEQFFGPGTRLTVL.

This clone was seen a handful of times. The genes are TRBV6-6 and TRBJ2-3; weak D call: TRBD2 (6 bases). CDR1 is MNHNY and CDR2 is SVGAGI in the germline V gene (reference sequence). The CDR3 sequence is 16 residues long. Trimming removed 5 bases from V and 1 base from J, with 16 bases in between. CDR3 nucleotide sequence: TGTGCCAGCAGTCAAACTCTAGCGACCCGCACAGATACGCAGTATTTT. This codes for CASSQTLATRTDTQYF.

This clone appeared once. The chain uses TRBV4-1 and TRBJ2-3; D possibly corresponds to TRBD1 (6 bases). Deletions cut 4 bases from V and 4 bases from J, with 15 bases between. Per germline, CDR1 MGHRA and CDR2 YSYEKL. This CDR3 has 15 residues. The CDR3 sequence: CASSPSPQGADTQYF. In DNA, the CDR3 is TGCGCCAGCAGCCCCTCCCCACAGGGAGCAGATACGCAGTATTTT.

Worth noting for this clone: The same CDR3 can be traced to other DNA sequences in this sample. This chain connects TRBV11-3 to TRBJ2-3; TRBD1 matches at 8 bases. V shed 5 bases and J 4 bases; nucleotides not matched to a gene: 2. CDR1 is SGHNT and CDR2 is YENEEA in the germline V gene. This CDR3 is built from 13 residues. The DNA of the CDR3 is TGTGCCAGCAGCATACAGGGGGCAGATACGCAGTATTTT. It is translated as CASSIQGADTQYF. The full variable domain, its missing parts supplied by reference TRBV11-3 and TRBJ2-3, is EAGVVQSPRYKIIEKKQPVAFWCNPISGHNTLYWYLQNLGQGPELLIRYENEEAVDDSQLPKDRFSAERLKGVDSTLKIQPAELGDSAVYLCASSIQGADTQYFGPGTRLTVL.

The genes are TRBV29-1 and TRBJ2-1; tentative D call: TRBD1 (6 bases). The germline V gene has CDR1 SQVTM and CDR2 ANQGSEA. The CDR3 loop spans 12 amino acids. V shed 7 bases and J shed 2 bases, with 9 bases lying between them. The CDR3 sequence is CSAGQTYNEQFF. CDR3 DNA sequence: TGCAGCGCCGGACAGACCTACAATGAGCAGTTCTTC.

The chain carries TRBV15 and TRBJ1-1; 7 bases line up with TRBD1. V lost 5 bases to trimming and J lost 7 bases; unmatched junction nucleotides: 16. Germline CDR1 reads LNHNV; CDR2 reads YYDKDF (reference sequence). CDR3 length: 16 amino acids. CDR3 in DNA: TGTGCCACCAGCCCAAAGGGGGCAGCCGACAGACTTGAAGCTTTCTTT. This codes for CATSPKGAADRLEAFF.

This clone has just one count. The chain combines TRBV5-1 with TRBJ2-1; TRBD1 aligns across 9 bases. The CDR3 loop spans 15 amino acids. J gave up 5 bases and V 1 base, and 4 bases lay outside the gene matches. In germline, CDR1 is SGHRS, CDR2 YFSETQ. The CDR3 spells CASSLTGQGHNEQFF. The DNA of the CDR3 is TGCGCCAGCAGCTTGACAGGACAGGGGCACAATGAGCAGTTCTTC.

The chain has TRBV6-5 and TRBJ1-1, with D unresolved. Trimming stripped 7 bases from V and 4 bases from J, with 16 bases between. CDR1 is MNHEY and CDR2 is SVGAGI in the germline V gene. The CDR3 has 14 residues. CDR3 bases: TGTGCCAGCAACCTGCTTGGCTCGGGCACTGAAGCTTTCTTT. Amino acid sequence: CASNLLGSGTEAFF.

The rearrangement links TRBV11-2 to TRBJ2-1; a possible D gene is TRBD2 (6 bases). V lost 4 bases to trimming and J lost 12 bases, with 28 bases between them. The CDR3 is 17 amino acids. The V gene's germline CDR1 is SGHAT and CDR2 FQNNGV. CDR3 coding DNA: TGTGCCAGCAGCTCCAGAAAAAAGACTAGGCCACCCTTTCCGCAGTTCTTC. The encoded protein is CASSSRKKTRPPFPQFF.